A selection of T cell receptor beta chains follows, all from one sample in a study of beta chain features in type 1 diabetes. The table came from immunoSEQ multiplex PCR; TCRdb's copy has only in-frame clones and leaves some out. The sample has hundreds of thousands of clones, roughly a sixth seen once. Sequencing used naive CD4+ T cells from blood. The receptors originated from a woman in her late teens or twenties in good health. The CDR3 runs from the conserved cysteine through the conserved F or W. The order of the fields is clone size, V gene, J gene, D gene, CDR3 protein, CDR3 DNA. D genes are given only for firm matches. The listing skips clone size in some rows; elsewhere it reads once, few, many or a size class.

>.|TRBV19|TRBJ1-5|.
CASSSTVQQPQHF
TGTGCCAGTAGTTCGACAGTTCAGCAGCCCCAGCATTTT
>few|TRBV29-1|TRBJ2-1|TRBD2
CSVRRGTSSYNEQFF
TGCAGCGTTCGAAGAGGGACTAGCTCCTACAATGAGCAGTTCTTC
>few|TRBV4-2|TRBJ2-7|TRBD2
CASSQAAGTSSYEQYF
TGTGCCAGCAGCCAAGCGGCCGGGACTAGTTCCTACGAGCAGTACTTC
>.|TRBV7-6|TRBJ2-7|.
CASSSRGQLLPYEQYF
TGTGCCAGCAGCTCACGAGGACAGCTACTACCCTACGAGCAGTACTTC
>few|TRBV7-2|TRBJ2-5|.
CASSPGTQETQYF
TGTGCCAGCAGCCCCGGGACCCAAGAGACCCAGTACTTC
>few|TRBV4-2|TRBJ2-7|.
CASSLQGSGIYEQYF
TGTGCCAGCAGCCTTCAGGGGAGCGGAATATACGAGCAGTACTTC
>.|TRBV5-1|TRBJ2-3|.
CASSRAGGVATDTQYF
TGCGCCAGCAGTCGTGCGGGCGGGGTGGCCACAGATACGCAGTATTTT
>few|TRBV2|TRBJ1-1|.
CASSVEANTEAFF
TGTGCCAGCAGTGTGGAGGCAAACACTGAAGCTTTCTTT
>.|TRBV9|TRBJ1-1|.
CASSVEANTEAFF
TGTGCCAGCAGCGTAGAGGCGAACACTGAAGCTTTCTTT
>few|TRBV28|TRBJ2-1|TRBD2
CASSLTPASGSHEQFF
TGTGCCAGCAGTTTAACGCCGGCTAGCGGGAGTCATGAGCAGTTCTTC
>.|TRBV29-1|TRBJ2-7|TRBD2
CSVGSGGSSYEQYF
TGCAGCGTTGGGTCGGGAGGGAGTTCCTACGAGCAGTACTTC
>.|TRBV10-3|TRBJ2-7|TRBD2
CAIGSGRGDEQYF
TGTGCCATTGGTAGCGGGAGGGGAGACGAGCAGTACTTC
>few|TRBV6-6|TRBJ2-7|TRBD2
CASSLATSGINEQYF
TGTGCCAGCAGCCTGGCGACTAGCGGGATCAACGAGCAGTACTTC
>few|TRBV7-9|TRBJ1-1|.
CASSPRTGMNTEAFF
TGTGCCAGCAGTCCTAGGACGGGTATGAACACTGAAGCTTTCTTT
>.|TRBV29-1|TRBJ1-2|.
CSVERDTTHYGYTF
TGCAGCGTTGAGAGGGACACTACGCACTATGGCTACACCTTC
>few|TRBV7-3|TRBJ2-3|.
CASSPSRGPTDTQYF
TGTGCCAGCAGCCCCTCCCGTGGTCCCACAGATACGCAGTATTTT
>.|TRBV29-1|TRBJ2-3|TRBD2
CSATTTSASDTQYF
TGCAGCGCGACGACGACTAGCGCCTCAGATACGCAGTATTTT